The next 25 T cell receptor beta chains were all read from a single sample in a study of neurological immune-mediated disorders. Each CDR3 protein is one row after TCRdb ran MiXCR on the 5' RACE reads. Of roughly 27,000 distinct CDR3 sequences listed, almost 2.5% are singletons. Sequences were obtained from PBMCs. The receptors originated from a woman in her 50s with multiple sclerosis.

This clonotype was seen repeatedly, ten times or more. J is TRBJ1-1 and V is TRBV11-2; D is perhaps TRBD1 (6 bases). Between the trimmed V and J ends, which lost 1 base and 6 bases, there was a span of 15 bases. The germline V gene encodes CDR1 SGHAT and CDR2 FQNNGV. This CDR3 contains 15 residues. CDR3 DNA: TGTGCCAGCAGCTTAGTTCCTGGGGGCAGTTCTGAAGCTTTCTTT. Its translation is CASSLVPGGSSEAFF.

This clonotype was counted only a few times. The chain uses TRBV7-2 and TRBJ1-5; D is ambiguous. The CDR3 extends over 12 amino acids. V lost 4 bases and J 9 bases, leaving 10 bases between the germline ends. Germline assignment: CDR1 SGHTA and CDR2 FQGNSA. The CDR3 reads CASSSAGLPQHF. The CDR3 DNA follows: TGTGCCAGCAGCTCAGCCGGGCTGCCCCAGCATTTT.

The chain has TRBV14 and TRBJ2-1, with 10 bases aligning to TRBD2. The CDR3 spans 16 residues. Germline V gene data show CDR1 as SGHDN and CDR2 as FVKESK. J was trimmed by 5 bases and V by 2 bases; bases with no gene match: 6. The CDR3 is CASSQSGLAADNEQFF. CDR3 sequence (DNA): TGTGCCAGCAGCCAATCTGGACTAGCGGCTGACAATGAGCAGTTCTTC.

This chain joins TRBV3-1 and TRBJ2-1, with 10 bases matching TRBD2. The CDR3 has 15 residues. Germline lookup yields CDR1 LGHDT and CDR2 YNNKEL (reference sequence). V trimming: 8 bases; J trimming: 5 bases; junction bases outside the gene matches: 9. Written as DNA, the CDR3 is TGTGCCAGCGGGATTAGCGGGAGGTCCCACAATGAGCAGTTCTTC. Protein sequence: CASGISGRSHNEQFF.

This clonotype appeared many times. The V call is TRBV20-1, the J call TRBJ2-7, with 7 bases matching TRBD2. The CDR3 consists of 14 residues. The germline CDR1 and CDR2 sequences are DFQATT and SNEGSKA (reference sequence). V lost 5 bases, J lost 4 bases, and 11 bases stayed unmatched. The CDR3 loop reads CSAGIGGTKYEQYF. The CDR3 nucleotides read TGCAGTGCTGGGATAGGCGGGACTAAGTACGAGCAGTACTTC.

In this sample, this clonotype turned up many times. CDR3 sequence reads: CSAKITPGLAGGSTDTQYF. CDR3 nucleotides: TGCAGTGCTAAGATAACTCCGGGACTAGCGGGAGGGAGCACAGATACGCAGTATTTT. The chain joins TRBV20-1 to TRBJ2-3; 16 nucleotides align to TRBD2. Per germline, CDR1 DFQATT and CDR2 SNEGSKA (reference sequence). The ends lost 4 bases at V and 0 bases at J; junction bases unmatched: 10. CDR3 size: 19 residues.

There are many counts of this clonotype. The genes are TRBV5-1 and TRBJ2-5; D is undetermined. Trimming left V 3 bases short and J 1 base short, with 7 bases between. Germline values: CDR1 SGHRS, CDR2 YFSETQ. This CDR3 spans 13 amino acids. DNA of the CDR3: TGCGCCAGCAGCTCCGCGGCCCAAGAGACCCAGTACTTC. Translation: CASSSAAQETQYF.

This clonotype was found many times. The genes are TRBV5-1 and TRBJ2-3; perhaps TRBD1 as D (7 bases). Germline CDR1 SGHRS, CDR2 YFSETQ. Between the trimmed V and J ends, which lost 4 bases and 4 bases, there was a span of 13 bases. The CDR3 is 14 residues long. The CDR3 reads CASSKQGRSDTQYF. CDR3 DNA sequence: TGCGCCAGCAGCAAACAGGGGAGGTCAGATACGCAGTATTTT.

In its sample, this clonotype was seen many times. The chain is built from TRBV10-3 and TRBJ2-2; the match to TRBD2 covers 10 bases. J gave up 2 bases and V 7 bases, and 7 bases lay outside the gene matches. The CDR3 has 16 amino acids. CDR1 is ENHRY and CDR2 is SYGVKD in the germline V gene. The CDR3 here is CAIKPPSGGNTGELFF. The CDR3 region has the DNA TGTGCCATCAAACCGCCTAGCGGGGGAAACACCGGGGAGCTGTTTTTT.

This clonotype occurred many times. The genes are TRBV7-9 and TRBJ1-4, with D possibly being TRBD1 (5 bases). The germline V gene encodes CDR1 SEHNR and CDR2 FQNEAQ (reference sequence). This CDR3 comprises 14 residues. The V gene lost 11 bases and the J gene lost 2 bases, with 15 bases spanning the gap. CDR3 sequence reads: CAEEGEGTNEKLFF. CDR3 nucleotides: TGTGCCGAGGAAGGGGAAGGGACTAATGAAAAACTGTTTTTT.

Many counts were recorded for this clonotype. The chain employs TRBV7-2 and TRBJ2-7; 10 bases align to TRBD1. This CDR3 spans 14 amino acids. Trimming took 3 bases from V and 7 from J; bases not matched to a gene: 6. Germline CDR1 reads SGHTA; CDR2 reads FQGNSA. The CDR3 DNA follows: TGTGCCAGCAGCTTCGACAGGGGGCTTGGGGAGCAGTACTTC. It specifies CASSFDRGLGEQYF.

This clonotype was found many times. The chain is built from TRBV27 and TRBJ2-1; 15 nucleotides line up with TRBD2. The CDR3 extends over 15 amino acids. With V trimmed by 2 bases and J by 9 bases, 2 bases remained unmatched. Per the germline V gene, CDR1 is MNHEY and CDR2 is SMNVEV (reference sequence). CDR3 region: CASSLGTSGGSEQFF. In nucleotides, the CDR3 is TGTGCCAGCAGTTTAGGGACTAGCGGGGGGAGTGAGCAGTTCTTC.

This clonotype was counted ten times or more. The chain employs TRBV27 and TRBJ2-3; no clear D. This CDR3 comprises 12 residues. Germline V gene data show CDR1 as MNHEY and CDR2 as SMNVEV (reference sequence). V lost 4 bases to trimming and J lost 4 bases, with 6 bases between them. CDR3 sequence reads: CASSSPPDTQYF. The CDR3 DNA sequence: TGTGCCAGCAGTTCCCCCCCAGATACGCAGTATTTT.

The table lists this clonotype with a few counts. Being one base from a much bigger clone, this may be a read error. V gene TRBV6-5 combines with J gene TRBJ2-7; no definite D call. V was shortened by 6 bases and J by 6 bases, with 18 bases between the two germline ends. From germline, CDR1 is MNHEY and CDR2 SVGAGI. This CDR3 contains 14 residues. CDR3 in amino acids: CASSPPKSFSEQYF. CDR3 DNA sequence: TGTGCCAGCAGCCCTCCGAAAAGTTTCAGCGAGCAGTACTTC.

This clonotype appeared many times. The rearrangement links TRBV5-1 to TRBJ2-3, with D perhaps TRBD2 (5 bases). The CDR3 is 16 residues long. Germline V gives CDR1 SGHRS, CDR2 YFSETQ. Trimming shortened V by 0 bases and J by 4 bases, and 15 bases separated the two germline ends. CDR3 amino acids: CASSLASRVGPDTQYF. The CDR3 DNA reads TGCGCCAGCAGCTTGGCCTCGAGGGTCGGCCCAGATACGCAGTATTTT.

This clonotype appeared many times. The chain joins TRBV7-9 to TRBJ1-2, with D unclear. Germline assignment: CDR1 SEHNR and CDR2 FQNEAQ (reference sequence). This CDR3 region has 13 residues. V was clipped by 1 base and J by 4 bases, with 7 bases between them. The CDR3: CASSLDGPYGYTF. The CDR3 DNA sequence: TGTGCCAGCAGCTTAGATGGGCCCTATGGCTACACCTTC.

This clonotype was detected only a few times. The junction shows a germline mismatch at one end, possibly a read error. The chain recombines TRBV7-2 with TRBJ1-1, with D unresolved. Per germline, CDR1 SGHTA and CDR2 FQGNSA. The CDR3 extends over 14 amino acids. CDR3 bases: TGCGCCAGCAGCTTGGACGGGATGAACACTGAAGCTTTCTTT. Its translation is CASSLDGMNTEAFF.

The sample holds many counts of this clonotype. The V gene is TRBV5-1, the J gene TRBJ2-5, with D possibly being TRBD1 (5 bases). Trimming removed 0 bases from V and 1 base from J, with 10 bases in between. The CDR3 is made up of 15 amino acids. Germline CDR1 is SGHRS and CDR2 is YFSETQ. In DNA form, the CDR3 reads TGCGCCAGCAGCTTGGGAAGGGGTATCCAAGAGACCCAGTACTTC. Translation: CASSLGRGIQETQYF. The full variable domain, with the rest looked up from reference TRBV5-1 and TRBJ2-5, is KAGVTQTPRYLIKTRGQQVTLSCSPISGHRSVSWYQQTPGQGLQFLFEYFSETQRNKGNFPGRFSGRQFSNSRSEMNVSTLELGDSALYLCASSLGRGIQETQYFGPGTRLLVL.

The table lists this clonotype with many counts. The chain is built from TRBV29-1 and TRBJ2-7; 7 bases match TRBD1. Germline V gene sequence: CDR1 SQVTM, CDR2 ANQGSEA. The trim removed 6 bases at V and 3 bases at J, leaving 8 bases unmatched. This CDR3 region has 13 residues. As DNA, the CDR3 is TGCAGCGTCCTCCGGACAGGAAGCTACGAGCAGTACTTC. Translating gives CSVLRTGSYEQYF.

This clonotype was picked up a small number of times. The DNA for the CDR3 is TGTGCCAGCTGTCTGAGGCCAGGGAACTATGGCTACACCTTC. Its protein product is CASCLRPGNYGYTF. The chain employs TRBV6-5 and TRBJ1-2, with D possibly matching TRBD1 (5 bases). This CDR3 is 14 amino acids long. CDR1 is MNHEY, CDR2 SVGAGI, per germline. V lost 8 bases and J 2 bases, leaving 15 bases between the germline ends.

This clonotype was detected ten times or more. J is TRBJ2-1 and V is TRBV7-3; TRBD1 might be the D (5 bases). Germline assignment: CDR1 SGHTA and CDR2 FQGTGA. V was shortened by 3 bases and J by 4 bases, with 10 bases between the two germline ends. This CDR3 contains 14 residues. This CDR3 is CASSFTGKYNEQFF. CDR3 DNA sequence: TGTGCCAGCAGCTTTACAGGAAAATACAATGAGCAGTTCTTC.

This clonotype was found many times. The chain carries TRBV20-1 and TRBJ1-2, with D possibly TRBD1 on 5 matching bases. The germline CDR1 and CDR2 sequences are DFQATT and SNEGSKA (reference sequence). V dropped 3 bases and J dropped 8 bases, with 16 bases sitting between them. This CDR3 is built from 13 residues. CDR3 sequence: CSARFRVGNGYTF. The CDR3 nucleotides are TGCAGTGCTAGGTTCAGGGTGGGGAACGGCTACACCTTC.

This clonotype was detected ten times or more. The V call is TRBV12-3 or TRBV12-4, the J call TRBJ1-4, with 10 bases identical to TRBD1. This CDR3 is built from 15 residues. After removal of 6 bases from V and 7 bases from J, the junction contained 8 bases not matched to a gene. CDR3 region: CASRILRDRGEKLFF. CDR3 sequence (DNA): TGTGCCAGCAGGATTCTAAGGGACAGGGGTGAAAAACTGTTTTTT.

This clonotype was picked up many times. The chain links TRBV29-1 to TRBJ2-1; perhaps D is TRBD1 or TRBD2 (6 bases each). The germline V gene has CDR1 SQVTM and CDR2 ANQGSEA. The CDR3 runs 18 residues. V dropped 1 base and J dropped 5 bases, with 24 bases sitting between them. CDR3 in amino acids: CSVEVLPRGSGPDNEQFF. The CDR3, as DNA: TGCAGCGTTGAAGTTCTTCCCAGGGGAAGCGGGCCCGACAATGAGCAGTTCTTC.

In this sample, this clonotype turned up a few times. The V gene is TRBV20-1, the J gene TRBJ2-2; D remains unclear. The V end lost 3 bases, the J end lost 9 bases, and 8 bases lay between the germline ends. CDR3 length: 11 residues. Per germline, CDR1 DFQATT and CDR2 SNEGSKA (reference sequence). This chain's CDR3 is CSASGPRELFF. CDR3 nucleotide sequence: TGCAGTGCTAGTGGTCCTCGGGAGCTGTTTTTT.